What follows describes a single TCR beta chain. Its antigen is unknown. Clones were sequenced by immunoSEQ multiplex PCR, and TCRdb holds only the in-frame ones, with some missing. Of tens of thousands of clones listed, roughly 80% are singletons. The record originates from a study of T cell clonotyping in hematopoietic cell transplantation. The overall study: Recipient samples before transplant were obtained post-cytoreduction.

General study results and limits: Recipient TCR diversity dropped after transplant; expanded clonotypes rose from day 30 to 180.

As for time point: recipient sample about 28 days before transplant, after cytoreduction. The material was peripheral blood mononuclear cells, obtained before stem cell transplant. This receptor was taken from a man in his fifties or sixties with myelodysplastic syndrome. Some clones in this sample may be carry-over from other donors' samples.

In DNA, the CDR3 is TGTGCCAGCAGCCCCTCGGTTACGCGGGGGGACACAGATACGCAGTATTTT. Protein: CASSPSVTRGDTDTQYF. The gene calls are TRBV7-2 and TRBJ2-3; 8 bases are a match to TRBD2. Trimming at V came to 5 bases and at J to 2 bases, leaving 12 bases not matched to a gene. The CDR3 has 17 amino acids. The germline gives CDR1 SGHTA, CDR2 FQGNSA.